The clone carrying this TCR beta chain has more than one count but fewer than ten. The antigen remains unidentified. TCRdb itself ran the RT-PCR reads through MiXCR, one entry per CDR3 protein. The profile shows roughly 670,000 distinct CDR3 sequences, 13% to 15% of them singletons. This specimen belongs to a study of response to subunit inactivated influenza vaccine. The CDR3 is 13 amino acids. Germline V gene lookup returns CDR1 SGHTA and CDR2 FQGNSA. Trimming took off 6 bases at V and 8 bases at J, with 13 bases between the two ends. General study findings and limits: The authors proposed limited new T cell recruitment per seasonal influenza vaccination.

This TCR was recovered from a man aged 45-60 years who received an inactivated influenza vaccine. This sequence joins TRBV7-2 and TRBJ1-4; TRBD1 might be the D (5 bases). The source material was PBMCs from blood, sampled around 15 days before vaccination. The CDR3 spells CASSIGGGEKLFF. CDR3 coding DNA: TGTGCCAGCAGTATCGGGGGAGGGGAAAAACTGTTTTTT. Complete variable domain (other parts from reference TRBV7-2 and TRBJ1-4): GAGVSQSPSNKVTEKGKDVELRCDPISGHTALYWYRQSLGQGLEFLIYFQGNSAPDKSGLPSDRFSAERTGGSVSTLTIQRTQQEDSAVYLCASSIGGGEKLFFGSGTQLSVL.